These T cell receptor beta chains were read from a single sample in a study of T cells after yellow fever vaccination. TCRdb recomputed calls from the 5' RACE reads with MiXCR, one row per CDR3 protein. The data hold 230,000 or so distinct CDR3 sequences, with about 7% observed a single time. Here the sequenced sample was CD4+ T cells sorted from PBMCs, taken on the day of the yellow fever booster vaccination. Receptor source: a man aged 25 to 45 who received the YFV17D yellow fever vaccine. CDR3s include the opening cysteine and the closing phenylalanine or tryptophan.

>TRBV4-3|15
CASSQSPDRAETQYF
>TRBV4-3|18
CASSNTGTAVFGANVLTF
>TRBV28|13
CASSFGGTGRQYF
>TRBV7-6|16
CASSLPGGTRTDTQYF
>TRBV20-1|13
CSAKRTNQETQYF
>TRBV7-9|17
CASSDLRTLGLYNEQFF
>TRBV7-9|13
CASSLAGDSTLHF
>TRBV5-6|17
CASSPPRGQGSYNEQFF
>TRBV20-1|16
CSARDSPSGSPWEQFF
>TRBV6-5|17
CASSYSYYDSGSHEQYF
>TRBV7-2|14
CASIPGGAQETQYF
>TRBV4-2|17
CASSQGTGDYSNQPQHF
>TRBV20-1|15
CSARATGPNTGELFF
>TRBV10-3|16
CAISEPGRTAQETQYF
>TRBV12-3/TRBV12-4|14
CASSSGLTTDTQYF
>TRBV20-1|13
CSATGTDTDTQYF
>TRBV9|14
CASSENFYTGELFF
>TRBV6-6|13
CASSSPGKETQYF
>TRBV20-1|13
CSAGRQGATEAFF
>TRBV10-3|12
CAIGGSSYEQYF
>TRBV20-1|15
CSAHPAGGPYNEQFF
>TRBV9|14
CASSVEPGNTEAFF
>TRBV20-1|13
CSARGQGAPSYTF
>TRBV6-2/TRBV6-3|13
CASRWDMNTEAFF
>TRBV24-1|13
CATSDNRGYGYTF
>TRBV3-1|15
CATSQGTMGGETQYF
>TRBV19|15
CASSISAIFTDTQYF
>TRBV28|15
CASSFPSGYRDTQYF
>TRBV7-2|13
CASSLDRNGELFF
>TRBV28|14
CASSFEYGQETQYF
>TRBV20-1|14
CTLLADANTGELFF
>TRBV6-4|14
CASSETGGSDTQYF
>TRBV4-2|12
CASQHPNTEAFF
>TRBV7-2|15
CASSSRGPTGETQYF
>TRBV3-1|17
CASSQDVGPGPGNEQFF
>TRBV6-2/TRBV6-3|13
CASRGSGTYEQYF
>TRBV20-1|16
CSASGAGVGAYNEQFF
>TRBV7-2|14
CASSLVAGRDEQFF
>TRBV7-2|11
CASSPYPEAFF
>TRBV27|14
CASSFGRSNQPQHF
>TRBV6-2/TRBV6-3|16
CASTGWQRGITDTQYF
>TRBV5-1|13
CASSVRFSETQYF
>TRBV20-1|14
CSAAPGGTDYEQYF
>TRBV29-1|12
CSVRSGGYEQYF
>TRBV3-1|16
CASSQATSGMMGEQYF
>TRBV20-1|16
CSARDLQRLNTGELFF
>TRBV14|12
CASSRGLYEQYF
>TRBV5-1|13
CASSLVRLEGYTF